The next 5 T cell receptor beta chains were all read from a single sample in a study of blood T cells in healthy people across ages. A J-beta primer mix and a sample-barcoded 5' primer were used in a second PCR of about 7 to 12 cycles. TCRdb called the 5' RACE reads again in MiXCR, with one record for every CDR3 protein. The table records about 780,000 distinct CDR3 sequences, about 47% of them present only once. The source material was blood. These receptors came from a man older than 75 in good health.

The CDR3 loop is CAGGRLDIDTQYF. The CDR3 region has the DNA TGTGCCGGGGGCCGACTAGACATCGATACGCAGTATTTT. The V and J genes are TRBV2 and TRBJ2-3; the D call may be TRBD1 or TRBD2 (6 bases each). The germline CDR1 and CDR2 sequences are SNHLY and FYNNEI. This CDR3 spans 13 amino acids. Trimming left V 11 bases short and J 6 bases short, with 18 bases between.

This clonotype has only a few counts. The J gene is TRBJ2-7, the V gene TRBV7-2; TRBD2 matches at 10 bases. The CDR3 is made up of 15 amino acids. V dropped 5 bases and J dropped 2; count of bases not matched to a gene: 6. Germline CDR1 reads SGHTA; CDR2 reads FQGNSA. The CDR3 sequence: CASSPNSGRTYEQYF. The CDR3 DNA sequence: TGTGCCAGCAGCCCGAATAGCGGGAGGACCTACGAGCAGTACTTC.

The genes are TRBV20-1 and TRBJ2-4; D might be TRBD2 (6 bases). The germline V gene encodes CDR1 DFQATT and CDR2 SNEGSKA (reference sequence). This CDR3 is built from 16 residues. Trimming cost V 0 bases and J 0 bases, with 12 bases left between them. CDR3 amino acids: CSARDHWGVAKNIQYF. In nucleotides, the CDR3 is TGCAGTGCTAGAGATCATTGGGGGGTAGCCAAAAACATTCAGTACTTC.

This clonotype was picked up a small number of times. The J gene is TRBJ2-4, the V gene TRBV18, with 10 bases matching TRBD1. Per germline, CDR1 KGHSH and CDR2 LQKENI. The CDR3 runs to 14 residues. With V trimmed by 5 bases and J by 13 bases, 11 bases remained unmatched. The CDR3 DNA reads TGTGCCAGCTCATGGCCGGGACAGGGGCGAGAGCAGTACTTC. This translates into CASSWPGQGREQYF.

This clonotype was seen more than once but under ten times. The CDR3 DNA reads as TGCAGCGGGACTAGCGGGAGCGATGAGCAGTTCTTC. This gives the protein CSGTSGSDEQFF. The chain employs TRBV29-1 and TRBJ2-1, with 13 bases that match TRBD2. V shed 7 bases, J shed 8 bases, and the junction held 2 bases outside the gene matches. The CDR3 has 12 residues. Looked up from germline, CDR1 is SQVTM and CDR2 is ANQGSEA.